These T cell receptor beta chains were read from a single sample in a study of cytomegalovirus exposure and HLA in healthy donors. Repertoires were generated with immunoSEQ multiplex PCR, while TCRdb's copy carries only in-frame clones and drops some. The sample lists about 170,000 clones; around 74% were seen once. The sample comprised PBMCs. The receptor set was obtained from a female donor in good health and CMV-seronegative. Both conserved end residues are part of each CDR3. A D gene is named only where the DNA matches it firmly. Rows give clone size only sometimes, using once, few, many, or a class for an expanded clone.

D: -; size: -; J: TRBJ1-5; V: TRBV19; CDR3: CASTPRAGSQPQHF; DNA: TGTGCCAGTACCCCGAGGGCTGGGAGTCAGCCCCAGCATTTT
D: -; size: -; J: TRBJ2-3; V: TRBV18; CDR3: CASSPPSKTDTQYF; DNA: TGTGCCAGCTCACCACCTAGCAAAACAGATACGCAGTATTTT
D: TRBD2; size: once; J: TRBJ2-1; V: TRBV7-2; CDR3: CASSLYPGSGDEQFF; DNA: TGTGCCAGCAGCTTATATCCGGGTAGCGGGGATGAGCAGTTCTTC
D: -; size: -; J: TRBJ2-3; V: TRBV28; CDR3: CASSLNYRTDTQYF; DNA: TGTGCCAGCAGTTTAAACTACCGCACAGATACGCAGTATTTT
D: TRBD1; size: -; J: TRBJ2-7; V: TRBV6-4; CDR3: CASSEGQGNEQYF; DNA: TGTGCCAGCAGTGAGGGACAGGGAAACGAGCAGTACTTC
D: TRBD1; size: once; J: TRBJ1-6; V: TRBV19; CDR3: CASSMGTELYNSPLHF; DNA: TGTGCCAGTAGTATGGGGACAGAACTGTATAATTCACCCCTCCACTTT
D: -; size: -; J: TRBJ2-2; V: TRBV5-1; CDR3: CASTLRGGTNTGELFF; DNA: TGCGCCAGCACCCTTAGGGGAGGAACGAACACCGGGGAGCTGTTTTTT
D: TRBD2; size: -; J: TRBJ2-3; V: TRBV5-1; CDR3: CASSLRDYTDTQYF; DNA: TGCGCCAGCAGCTTAAGGGACTACACAGATACGCAGTATTTT
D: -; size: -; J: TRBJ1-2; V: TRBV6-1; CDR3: CASSELSGTGYTF; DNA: TGTGCCAGCAGTGAATTGTCAGGTACTGGCTACACCTTC
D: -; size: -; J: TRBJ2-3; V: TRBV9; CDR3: CASDGEGDAVTQYF; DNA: TGTGCCAGCGACGGGGAGGGGGATGCGGTTACGCAGTATTTT
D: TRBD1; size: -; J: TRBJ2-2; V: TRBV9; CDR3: CASSVSVGQGASGELFF; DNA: TGTGCCAGCAGCGTATCTGTGGGACAGGGGGCTTCCGGGGAGCTGTTTTTT
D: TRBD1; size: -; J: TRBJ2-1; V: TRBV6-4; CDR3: CASSDPDRGAGNEQFF; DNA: TGTGCCAGCAGTGATCCTGACAGGGGGGCTGGCAATGAGCAGTTCTTC
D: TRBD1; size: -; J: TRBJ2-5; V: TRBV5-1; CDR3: CASSLGWGQGIETQYF; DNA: TGCGCCAGCAGCTTGGGTTGGGGACAGGGGATCGAGACCCAGTACTTC
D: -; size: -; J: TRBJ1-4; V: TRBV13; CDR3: CASSLGGAGEKLFF; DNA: TGTGCCAGCAGCTTAGGGGGTGCGGGGGAAAAACTGTTTTTT
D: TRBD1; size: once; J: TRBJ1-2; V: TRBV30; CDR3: CAWSYRDRAYGYTF; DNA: TGTGCCTGGAGTTACCGGGACAGGGCCTATGGCTACACCTTC
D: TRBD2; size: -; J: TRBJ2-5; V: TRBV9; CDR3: CASSVEVAGAGKTQYF; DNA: TGTGCCAGCAGCGTAGAGGTAGCGGGGGCCGGAAAGACCCAGTACTTC
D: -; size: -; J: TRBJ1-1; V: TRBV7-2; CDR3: CASSLGLSNTEAFF; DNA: TGTGCCAGCAGCTTGGGACTGAGTAACACTGAAGCTTTCTTT
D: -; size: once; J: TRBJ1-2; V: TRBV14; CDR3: CASSQAAGIGGYTF; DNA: TGTGCCAGCAGCCAAGCGGCGGGGATTGGGGGCTACACCTTC
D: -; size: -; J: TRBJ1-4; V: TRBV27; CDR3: CASSGRDTTTNEKLFF; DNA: TGTGCCAGCAGTGGTCGGGACACAACAACTAATGAAAAACTGTTTTTT
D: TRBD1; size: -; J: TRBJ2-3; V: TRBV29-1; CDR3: CSVGAALRGDTQYF; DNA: TGCAGCGTTGGGGCAGCTCTCAGGGGGGATACGCAGTATTTT
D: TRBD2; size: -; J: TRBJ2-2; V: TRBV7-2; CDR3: CASSLDGRAFAGELFF; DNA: TGTGCCAGCAGCTTAGACGGGAGGGCCTTTGCCGGGGAGCTGTTTTTT
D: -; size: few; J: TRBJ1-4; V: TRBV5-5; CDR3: CASSTGYATNEKLFF; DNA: TGTGCCAGCAGCACGGGGTATGCAACTAATGAAAAACTGTTTTTT
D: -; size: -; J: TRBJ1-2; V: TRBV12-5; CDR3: CASGTGQGRNYGYTF; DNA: TGTGCTAGTGGCACCGGGCAGGGGCGAAACTATGGCTACACCTTC
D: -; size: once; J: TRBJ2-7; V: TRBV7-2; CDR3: CASSPVWRGPGDEQYF; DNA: TGTGCCAGCAGCCCCGTTTGGCGGGGGCCCGGCGACGAGCAGTACTTC
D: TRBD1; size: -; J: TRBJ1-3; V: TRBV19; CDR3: CASINYRGDSGNTIYF; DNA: TGTGCCAGTATTAACTACAGGGGAGACTCTGGAAACACCATATATTTT
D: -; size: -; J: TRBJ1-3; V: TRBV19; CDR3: CASSRRSSGNTIYF; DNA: TGTGCCAGTAGCAGGAGGAGCTCTGGAAACACCATATATTTT
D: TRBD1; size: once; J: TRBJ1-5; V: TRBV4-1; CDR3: CASSQLTGGYDQPQHF; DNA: TGCGCCAGCAGCCAATTAACAGGGGGCTACGATCAGCCCCAGCATTTT
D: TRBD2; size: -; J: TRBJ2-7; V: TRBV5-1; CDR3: CASSSGGTYEQYF; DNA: TGCGCCTCTTCTAGCGGGGGAACCTACGAGCAGTACTTC
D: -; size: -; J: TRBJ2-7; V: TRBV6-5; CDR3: CASSYSGAVSEQYF; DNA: TGTGCCAGCAGTTACTCAGGGGCAGTTAGCGAGCAGTACTTC
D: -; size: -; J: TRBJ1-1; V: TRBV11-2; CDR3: CASSWDIETEAFF; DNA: TGTGCCAGCAGTTGGGACATTGAGACTGAAGCTTTCTTT
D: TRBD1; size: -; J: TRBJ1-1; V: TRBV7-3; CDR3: CASSLGDQGAEAFF; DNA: TGTGCCAGCAGCTTAGGGGATCAGGGGGCGGAAGCTTTCTTT
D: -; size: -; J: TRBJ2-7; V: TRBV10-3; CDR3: CAITPDTTYEQYF; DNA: TGTGCCATCACCCCGGACACAACCTACGAGCAATACTTC
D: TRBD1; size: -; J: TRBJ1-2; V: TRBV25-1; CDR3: CASSAGQGTYGYTF; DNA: TGTGCCAGCAGCGCGGGACAGGGGACCTATGGCTACACCTTC